Shown below are 2 T cell receptor beta chains from a single sample sequenced in a study of T cell repertoires in cytomegalovirus infection. TCRdb itself ran the reads through MiXCR, one entry per CDR3 protein. This table holds about 140,000 distinct CDR3 sequences, about 6.5% found once. The specimen sequenced was PBMCs. The source is a human donor in good health (CMV status not recorded). Some clones in this sample may be carry-over from other donors' samples.

This rearrangement joins TRBV12-3 or TRBV12-4 to TRBJ2-3; D ambiguous. The CDR3 spans 15 residues. V shed 4 bases and J shed 2 bases, with 13 bases lying between them. The CDR3 is CASSSEGKDTDTQYF. Written as DNA, the CDR3 is TGTGCCAGCAGTTCAGAAGGAAAGGACACAGATACGCAGTATTTT.

This clonotype has at least ten counts. The chain carries TRBV7-8 and TRBJ1-1; D gene unclear. Germline CDR1 and CDR2: SGHVS and FQNEAQ. The CDR3 loop spans 14 amino acids. Between the trimmed V and J ends, which lost 2 bases and 2 bases, there was a span of 9 bases. CDR3 sequence: CASSLLIVNTEAFF. The CDR3 coding sequence is TGTGCCAGCAGCTTACTCATAGTCAACACTGAAGCTTTCTTT.